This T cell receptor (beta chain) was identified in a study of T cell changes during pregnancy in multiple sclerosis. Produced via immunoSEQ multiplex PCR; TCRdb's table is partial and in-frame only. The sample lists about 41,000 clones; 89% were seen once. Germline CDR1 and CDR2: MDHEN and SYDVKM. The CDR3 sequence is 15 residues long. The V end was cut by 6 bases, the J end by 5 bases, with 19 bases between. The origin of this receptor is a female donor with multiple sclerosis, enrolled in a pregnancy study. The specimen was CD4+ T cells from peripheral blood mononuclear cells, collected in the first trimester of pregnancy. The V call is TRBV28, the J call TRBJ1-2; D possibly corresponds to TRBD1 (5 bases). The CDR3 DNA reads TGTGCCAGCAGCCCCCCAGGGAGGATCGGGTATGGCTACACCTTC. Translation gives CASSPPGRIGYGYTF.